This T cell receptor (beta chain) was found in a study of T-cell memory formation after mild COVID-19. TCRdb passed the 5' RACE reads through MiXCR, listing each CDR3 protein once. The table lists about 400,000 distinct CDR3 sequences, approximately 15% of them singletons. This clonotype was counted between two and nine times. Sequenced material: PBMCs or a T cell subset sorted from them (not recorded which). The source is a man between 18 and 35 years old who had mild COVID-19 (a few samples of this study predate the infection). Cell type and time point are not known.

CDR3 sequence: CASSYPRTGDGYTF. The CDR3 bases are TGTGCCAGCAGTTACCCCCGGACAGGGGACGGCTACACCTTC. V and J are TRBV6-2 or TRBV6-3 and TRBJ1-2; 9 nucleotides align to TRBD1. The ends lost 2 bases at V and 8 bases at J; junction bases unmatched: 6. The CDR3 length is 14 residues. CDR1 is MNHEY and CDR2 is SVGEGT in the germline V gene.